The count of the clone carrying this T cell receptor (beta chain) is one. The target antigen is unknown. The CDR3 spans 15 residues. The germline CDR1 and CDR2 sequences are SGHTA and FQGNSA. V was shortened by 1 base and J by 4 bases, with 11 bases between the two germline ends. This entry comes from a study of cytomegalovirus exposure and HLA in healthy donors. Study at large: Later, an analysis reported that the 100 to 150 validation repertoires had used the same platform as the approximately 660 first-cohort repertoires.

Clones were read by immunoSEQ multiplex PCR, and TCRdb kept only the in-frame ones, dropping some. The sample has more than 85,000 clones; approximately 91% are singletons. Donors were drawn from the approximately 120-subject validation cohort, separate from the approximately 620-subject first cohort. Study results and caveats: Three of the chains that were CMV-associated were confirmed in vitro to be specific for CMV antigens.

V is TRBV7-2 and J is TRBJ1-5; no clear D. This TCR was recovered from a woman in her late teens or twenties in good health and CMV-seronegative. What was sequenced was PBMCs. The CDR3, as DNA: TGTGCCAGCAGCTTAGTTTCGGGTCAAAATCAGCCCCAGCATTTT. Translation gives CASSLVSGQNQPQHF.